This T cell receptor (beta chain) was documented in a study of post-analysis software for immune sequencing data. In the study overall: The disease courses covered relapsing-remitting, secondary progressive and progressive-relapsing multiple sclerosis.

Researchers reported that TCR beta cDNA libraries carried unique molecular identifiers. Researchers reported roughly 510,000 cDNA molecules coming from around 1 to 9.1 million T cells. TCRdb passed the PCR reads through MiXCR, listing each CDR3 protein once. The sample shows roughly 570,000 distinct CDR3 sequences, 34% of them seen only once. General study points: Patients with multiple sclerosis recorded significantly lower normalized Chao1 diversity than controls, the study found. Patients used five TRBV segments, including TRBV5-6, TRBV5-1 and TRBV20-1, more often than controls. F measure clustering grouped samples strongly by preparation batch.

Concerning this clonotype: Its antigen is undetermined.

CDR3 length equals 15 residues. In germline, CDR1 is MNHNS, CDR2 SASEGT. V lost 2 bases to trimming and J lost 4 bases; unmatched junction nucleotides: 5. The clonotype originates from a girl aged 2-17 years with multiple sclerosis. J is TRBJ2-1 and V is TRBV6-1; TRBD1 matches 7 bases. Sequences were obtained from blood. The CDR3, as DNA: TGTGCCAGCAGTGAACTGACAGGGCCATACAATGAGCAGTTCTTC. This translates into CASSELTGPYNEQFF.